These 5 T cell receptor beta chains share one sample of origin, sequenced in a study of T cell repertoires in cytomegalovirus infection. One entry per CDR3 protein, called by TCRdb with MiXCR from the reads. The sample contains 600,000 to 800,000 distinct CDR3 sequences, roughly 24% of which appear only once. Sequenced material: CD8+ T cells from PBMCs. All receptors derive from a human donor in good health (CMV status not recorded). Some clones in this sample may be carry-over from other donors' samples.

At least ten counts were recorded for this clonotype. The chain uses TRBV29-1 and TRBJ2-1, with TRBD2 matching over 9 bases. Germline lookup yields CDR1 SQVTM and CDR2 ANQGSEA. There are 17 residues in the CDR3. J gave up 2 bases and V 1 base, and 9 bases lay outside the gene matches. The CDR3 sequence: CSVEGHPGLATYNEQFF. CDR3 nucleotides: TGCAGCGTTGAAGGCCATCCGGGACTAGCTACCTACAATGAGCAGTTCTTC.

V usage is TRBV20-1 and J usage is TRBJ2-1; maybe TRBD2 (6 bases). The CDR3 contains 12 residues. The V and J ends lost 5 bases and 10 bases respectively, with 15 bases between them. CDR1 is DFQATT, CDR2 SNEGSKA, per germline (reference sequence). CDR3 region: CSAPRGGREQFF. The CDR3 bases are TGCAGTGCTCCGCGGGGTGGACGCGAGCAGTTCTTC.

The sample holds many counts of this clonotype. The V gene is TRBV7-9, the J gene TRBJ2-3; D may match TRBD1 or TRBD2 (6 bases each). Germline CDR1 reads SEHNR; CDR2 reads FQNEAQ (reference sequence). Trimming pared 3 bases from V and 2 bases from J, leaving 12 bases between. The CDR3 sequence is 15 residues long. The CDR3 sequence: CASSFQQGLTDTQYF. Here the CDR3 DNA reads TGTGCCAGCAGCTTTCAACAGGGACTCACAGATACGCAGTATTTT.

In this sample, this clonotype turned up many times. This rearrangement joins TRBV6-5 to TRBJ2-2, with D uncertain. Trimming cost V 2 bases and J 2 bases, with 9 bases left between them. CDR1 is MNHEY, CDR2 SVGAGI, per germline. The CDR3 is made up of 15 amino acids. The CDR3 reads CASSYEQYNTGELFF. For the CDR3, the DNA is TGTGCCAGCAGTTACGAACAGTATAACACCGGGGAGCTGTTTTTT.

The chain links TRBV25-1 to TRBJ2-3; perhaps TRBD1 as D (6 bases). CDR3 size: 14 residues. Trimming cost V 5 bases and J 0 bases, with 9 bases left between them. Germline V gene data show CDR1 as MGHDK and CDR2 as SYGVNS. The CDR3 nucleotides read TGTGCCAGCAGTACGGACAGAAGCACAGATACGCAGTATTTT. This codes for CASSTDRSTDTQYF.